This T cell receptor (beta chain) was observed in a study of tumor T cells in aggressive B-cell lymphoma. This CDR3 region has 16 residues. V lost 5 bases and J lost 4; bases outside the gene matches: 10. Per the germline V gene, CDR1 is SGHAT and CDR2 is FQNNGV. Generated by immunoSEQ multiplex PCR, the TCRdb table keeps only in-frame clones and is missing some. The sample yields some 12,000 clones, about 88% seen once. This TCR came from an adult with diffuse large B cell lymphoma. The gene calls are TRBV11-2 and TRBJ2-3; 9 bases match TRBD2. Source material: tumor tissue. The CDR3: CASSILSGRGADTQYF. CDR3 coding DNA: TGTGCCAGCAGCATCCTTAGCGGGAGAGGGGCAGATACGCAGTATTTT.